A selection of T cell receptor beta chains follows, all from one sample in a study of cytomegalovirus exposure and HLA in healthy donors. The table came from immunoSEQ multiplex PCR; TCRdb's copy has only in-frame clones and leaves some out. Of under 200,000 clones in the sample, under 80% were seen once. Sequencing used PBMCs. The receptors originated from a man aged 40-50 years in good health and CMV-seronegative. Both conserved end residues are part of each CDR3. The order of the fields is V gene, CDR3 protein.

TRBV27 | CASSFSFLNTGELFF
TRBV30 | CAWSIGRDTGELFF
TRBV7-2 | CASSLRGQRAEAFF
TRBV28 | CASSPPGGLAKNIQYF
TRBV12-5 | CASGRDRGRQETQYF
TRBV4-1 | CASSQGYGGTGELFF
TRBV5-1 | CASSLAGVGIGSGNTIYF
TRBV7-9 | CASSPGQGGRTEAFF
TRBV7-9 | CASSSTGGLTGANVLTF
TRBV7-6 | CASSTGTGDEKLFF
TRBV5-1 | CASSIQMTSGTDTQYF
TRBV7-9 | CSSSLERVGNTIYF
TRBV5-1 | CASSLRIFASGSYEQFF
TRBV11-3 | CASSSQGYEQYF
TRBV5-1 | CASSLALSGANEQFF
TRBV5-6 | CASSSKLLSSYEQYF
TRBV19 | CASSIGAGGNEKLFF
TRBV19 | CASSILRTPYF
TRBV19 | CASTHWRDSDIQYF
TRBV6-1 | CAISETEPGSNQPQHF
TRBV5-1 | CASSLRTGGLNEQFF
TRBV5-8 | CASSPPGSPYEQYF
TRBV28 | CASSLSPDRTEAFF
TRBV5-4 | CASSLGLAGGGEQYF
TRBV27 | CASSLDSYNEQFF
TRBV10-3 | CAISGEQGKKTDTQYF
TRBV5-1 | CASSLDGQGYSGANVLTF
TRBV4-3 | CASSQGTPKTQLPYEQYF
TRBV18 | CASSPPTVATYNEQFF
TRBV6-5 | CASSSDRVADTQYF
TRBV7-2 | CASRDRRAGTEAFF
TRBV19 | CASEGLGVAGYTF
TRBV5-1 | CASSWIGGALNTEAFF
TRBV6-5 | CASSVRGRTHYEQYF
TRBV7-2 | CASTQNPNSPLHF
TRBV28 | CASSLEQIYEQYF
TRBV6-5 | CASSYSGRGADEQFF
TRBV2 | CASSEEVGQGTLGNQPQHF
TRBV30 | CAWSRQPNEKLFF
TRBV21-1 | CASSHRDPWEMNTEAFF
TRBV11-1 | CASSPGWDTEAFF
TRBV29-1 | CSALGLAGGNTGELFF
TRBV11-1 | CASSLFSGRSYEQYF
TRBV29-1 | CSDWAGSTDTQYF
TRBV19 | CASTNQETQYF
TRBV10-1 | CASKGLAGGETQYF
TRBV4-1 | CASSKTGLGTDTQYF
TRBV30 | CAWKDSYSYEQYF
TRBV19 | CASEGQAVNQPQHF
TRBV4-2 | CASSQSERVTDTQYF
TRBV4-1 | CASSRWTGDQPQHF